This T cell receptor beta chain originates from a study of blood T cell repertoires in COVID-19. Across the whole study: Sources were T cells, B-cell-depleted T cells, or PBMCs; the material itself was cDNA or gDNA.

In the authors' workflow: By means of reference gene primer amplification, nucleated cell counts were estimated. The method was immunoSEQ multiplex PCR; TCRdb's version includes in-frame clones alone and lacks a portion of them. V, J and clone size are taken as reported in that table, and D and trimming were inferred from the DNA itself. The sample includes about 61,000 clones, 88% of them seen just once. Losses at the gene ends were 1 base for V and 1 base for J; bases not matched to a gene: 17. The CDR3 runs to 21 residues. Germline-derived CDR1 and CDR2 are LNHDA and SQIVND (reference sequence). What was sequenced was peripheral blood. The TCR comes from a human donor in a cohort sampled during active COVID-19. The chain couples TRBV19 to TRBJ1-5; 9 nucleotides agree with TRBD1. The chain's CDR3 is CASSIGAGTGFNLWSNQPQHF. CDR3 nucleotide sequence: TGTGCCAGTAGTATAGGGGCCGGGACAGGGTTTAATCTATGGAGCAATCAGCCCCAGCATTTT.